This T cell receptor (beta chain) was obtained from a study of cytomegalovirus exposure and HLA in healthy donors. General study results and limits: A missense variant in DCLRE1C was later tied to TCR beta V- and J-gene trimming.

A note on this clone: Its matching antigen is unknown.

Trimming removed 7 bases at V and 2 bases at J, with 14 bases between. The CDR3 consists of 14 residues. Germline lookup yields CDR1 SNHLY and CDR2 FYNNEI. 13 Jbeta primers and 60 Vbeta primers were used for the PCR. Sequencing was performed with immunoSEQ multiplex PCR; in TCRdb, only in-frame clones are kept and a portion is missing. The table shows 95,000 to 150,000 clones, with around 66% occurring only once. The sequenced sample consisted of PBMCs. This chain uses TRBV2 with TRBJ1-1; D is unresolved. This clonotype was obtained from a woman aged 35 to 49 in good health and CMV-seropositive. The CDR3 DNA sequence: TGTGCCAGCATCAACGGACGGGGTAACACTGAAGCTTTCTTT. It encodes CASINGRGNTEAFF.